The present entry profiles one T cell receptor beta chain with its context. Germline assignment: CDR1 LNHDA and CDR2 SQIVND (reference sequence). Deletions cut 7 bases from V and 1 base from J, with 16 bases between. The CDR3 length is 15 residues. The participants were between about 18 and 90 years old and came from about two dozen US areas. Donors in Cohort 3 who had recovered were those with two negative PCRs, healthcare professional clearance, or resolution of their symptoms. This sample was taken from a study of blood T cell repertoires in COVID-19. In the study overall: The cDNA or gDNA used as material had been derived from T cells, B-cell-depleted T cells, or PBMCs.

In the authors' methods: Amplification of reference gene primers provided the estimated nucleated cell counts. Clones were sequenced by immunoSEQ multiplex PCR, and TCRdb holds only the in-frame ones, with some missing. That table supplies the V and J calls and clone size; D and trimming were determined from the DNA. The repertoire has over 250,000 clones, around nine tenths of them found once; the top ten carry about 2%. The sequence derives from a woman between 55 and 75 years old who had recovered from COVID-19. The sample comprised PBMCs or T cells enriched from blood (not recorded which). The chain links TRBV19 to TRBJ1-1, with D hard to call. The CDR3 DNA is TGTGCCAGTACCGCTCAGACGGGGTGGAACACTGAAGCTTTCTTT. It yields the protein CASTAQTGWNTEAFF.